The source of this T cell receptor beta chain is a study of T-cell reconstitution after alpha-beta-depleted transplantation in children. The CDR3 runs 16 residues. CDR1 and CDR2 from the germline V gene are MNHEY and SVGAGI. The V end lost 0 bases, the J end lost 5 bases, and 15 bases lay between the germline ends. Only a few counts were recorded for this clonotype. Unique molecular identifiers were incorporated when the TCRbeta library was constructed. TCRdb re-called the PCR reads through MiXCR, storing one row per CDR3 protein. This sample has some 200,000 distinct CDR3 sequences, with approximately 9% found just once.

The chain employs TRBV6-5 and TRBJ2-3; D possibly uses TRBD1 or TRBD2 (5 bases each). The sequence derives from a human donor who donated a stem cell graft to a child with acute lymphoblastic leukemia. Source: PBMCs from the stem cell graft donor, taken from the stem cell graft. Written as DNA, the CDR3 is TGTGCCAGCAGTTACTCGTGGGACCGCTCACAAGATACGCAGTATTTT. Amino acids: CASSYSWDRSQDTQYF.